The present entry profiles one TCR beta chain with its context. Per germline, CDR1 SEHNR and CDR2 FQNEAQ (reference sequence). The ends lost 2 bases at V and 9 bases at J; junction bases unmatched: 5. The CDR3 spans 14 residues. This sample is part of a study of OX40 agonist ivuxolimab in advanced cancers. Turning to the study itself: Prior anti-PD-1, anti-PD-L1 or anti-CTLA-4 therapy did not bar entry, and roughly 40% had some.

Repertoires were generated with immunoSEQ multiplex PCR, while TCRdb's copy carries only in-frame clones and drops some. The top ten clones hold 0.35% of a sample with around 65,000 clones, 87% of them seen once. The sample here was CD4+ or CD8+ T cells sorted from blood, taken in a trial of the OX40 agonist ivuxolimab. The origin of this receptor is an adult with an advanced solid tumor such as melanoma, head and neck, liver or kidney cancer. The chain has TRBV7-9 and TRBJ1-5; TRBD1 matches 9 bases. The CDR3 DNA sequence: TGTGCCAGCAGCTTAACAGGGGGCTTGGGGCCCCAGCATTTT. It yields the protein CASSLTGGLGPQHF.